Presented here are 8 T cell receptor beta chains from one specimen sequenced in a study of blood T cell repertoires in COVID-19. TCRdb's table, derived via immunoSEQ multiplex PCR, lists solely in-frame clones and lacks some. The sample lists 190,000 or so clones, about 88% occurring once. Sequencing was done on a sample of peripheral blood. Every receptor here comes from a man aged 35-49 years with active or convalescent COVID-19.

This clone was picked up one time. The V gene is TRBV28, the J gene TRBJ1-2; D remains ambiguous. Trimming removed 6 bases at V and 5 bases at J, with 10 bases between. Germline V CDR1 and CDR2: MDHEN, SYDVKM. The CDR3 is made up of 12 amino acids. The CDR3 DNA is TGTGCCAGCAGGACCGGGGATTATGGCTACACCTTC. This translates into CASRTGDYGYTF.

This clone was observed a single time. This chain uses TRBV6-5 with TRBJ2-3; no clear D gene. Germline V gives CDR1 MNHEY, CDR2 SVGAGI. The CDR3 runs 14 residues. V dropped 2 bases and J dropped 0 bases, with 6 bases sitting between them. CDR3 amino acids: CASSYGQSTDTQYF. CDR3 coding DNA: TGTGCCAGCAGTTACGGGCAGAGCACAGATACGCAGTATTTT.

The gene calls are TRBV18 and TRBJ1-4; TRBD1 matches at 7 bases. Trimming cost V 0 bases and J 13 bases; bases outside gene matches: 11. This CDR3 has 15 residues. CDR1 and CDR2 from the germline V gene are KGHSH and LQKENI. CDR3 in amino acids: CASSPPGTAAPRLFF. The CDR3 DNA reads TGTGCCAGCTCACCACCCGGGACAGCAGCTCCGAGACTGTTTTTT. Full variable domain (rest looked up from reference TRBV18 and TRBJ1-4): NAGVMQNPRHLVRRRGQEARLRCSPMKGHSHVYWYRQLPEEGLKFMVYLQKENIIDESGMPKERFSAEFPKEGPSILRIQQVVRGDSAAYFCASSPPGTAAPRLFFGSGTQLSVL.

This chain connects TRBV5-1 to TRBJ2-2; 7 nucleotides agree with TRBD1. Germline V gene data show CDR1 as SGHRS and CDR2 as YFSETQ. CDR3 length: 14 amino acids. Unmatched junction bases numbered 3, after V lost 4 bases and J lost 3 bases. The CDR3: CASSTGEDTGELFF. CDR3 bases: TGCGCCAGCAGCACAGGGGAAGACACCGGGGAGCTGTTTTTT.

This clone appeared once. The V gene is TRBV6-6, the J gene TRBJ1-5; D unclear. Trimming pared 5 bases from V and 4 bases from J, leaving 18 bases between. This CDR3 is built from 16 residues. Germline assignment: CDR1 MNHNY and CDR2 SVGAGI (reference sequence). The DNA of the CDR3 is TGTGCCAGCAGTGGTCGAGGAGGGATGGGGAATCAGCCCCAGCATTTT. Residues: CASSGRGGMGNQPQHF.

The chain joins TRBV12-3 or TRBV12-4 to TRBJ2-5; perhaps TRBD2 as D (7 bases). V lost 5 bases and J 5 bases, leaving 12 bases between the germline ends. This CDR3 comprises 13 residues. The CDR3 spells CASSPQGGETQYF. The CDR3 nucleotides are TGTGCCAGCAGTCCACAGGGAGGGGAGACCCAGTACTTC.

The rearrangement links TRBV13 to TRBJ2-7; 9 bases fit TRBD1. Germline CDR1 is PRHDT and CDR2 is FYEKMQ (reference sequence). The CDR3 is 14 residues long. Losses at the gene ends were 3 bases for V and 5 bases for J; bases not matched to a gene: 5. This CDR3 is CASSFGTGYHEQYF. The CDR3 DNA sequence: TGTGCCAGCAGCTTCGGGACAGGGTACCACGAGCAGTACTTC.

CDR3 bases: TGTGCCAGTACAATAGGGGACAGCCGTCGTGGCTACACCTTC. Protein product: CASTIGDSRRGYTF. This rearrangement joins TRBV19 to TRBJ1-2; 7 bases agree with TRBD1. The ends lost 7 bases at V and 7 bases at J; junction bases unmatched: 12. The V gene's germline CDR1 is LNHDA and CDR2 SQIVND (reference sequence). This CDR3 contains 14 residues.